This TCR beta chain was identified in a study of blood T cell repertoires in COVID-19. Germline CDR1 and CDR2: MGHDK and SYGVNS. The CDR3 runs to 18 residues. Trimming removed 6 bases from V and 0 bases from J; junction bases left unmatched: 8. This table comes from immunoSEQ multiplex PCR, and its TCRdb copy is limited to in-frame clones, with some not included. Here the sample spans roughly 430,000 clones, approximately 90% being singletons. Sample: PBMCs or T cells enriched from blood (not recorded which). The chain uses TRBV25-1 and TRBJ2-5, with TRBD2 identical over 15 bases. The sequence was collected from a young woman who had been exposed to COVID-19. The CDR3 DNA follows: TGTGCCAGCAGCCACGGGACTAGCGGGGGGAGATACCAAGAGACCCAGTACTTC. Protein sequence: CASSHGTSGGRYQETQYF.